This TCR beta chain came from a study of T cells expressing NK-cell markers. The wider study: Just one sequenced donor of eight was HCMV-seronegative, while seven were seropositive.

Overall study results and limits: Once again these clonotypes came out on top in the CD3+CD56-NKG2C+ fraction of several donors.

In the case of this clonotype: Its target is unknown.

Following a re-call of the 5' RACE reads, TCRdb has one entry per CDR3 protein and lacks DNA. In all, the sample yields under 600,000 distinct CDR3 sequences. CDR3 length: 14 amino acids. Germline CDR1 and CDR2: SGHRS and YFSETQ. The clonotype comes from a woman aged 50 to 60 in good health. This chain uses TRBV5-1 with TRBJ1-1; TCRdb's D call, TRBD1, is unchecked because there is no DNA. Sequenced: blood T cells: a sorted CD56 or NKG2C T cell subset, CD4+ or CD8+ T cells, or bulk PBMC T cells (not recorded which). CDR3 in amino acids: CASSSQTGNTEAFF.